The sequence of this T cell receptor beta chain was determined in a study of shared clonotypes between healthy human individuals. The donors were adults (healthy and HIV-negative) with no recent acute infections or vaccinations. On this clone itself: Its antigen is still unknown.

Study observations and caveats: Donor scarcity curtailed the genetic and exposure-history diversity represented herein. The study found about 5% of naive CD4 clonotypes shared across a few donors.

TCRdb's copy holds only in-frame clones and misses some; the assay was immunoSEQ multiplex PCR. The table records roughly 2 million clones, approximately 94% of them present only once. With V trimmed by 2 bases and J by 4 bases, 5 bases remained unmatched. CDR1 and CDR2 (germline): SGHTA, FQGNSA. The CDR3 has 16 amino acids. This clonotype was obtained from a man between 18 and 29 years old in good health. Sequencing was carried out using naive CD4+ T cells sorted from blood. The sample's subset: CD45RA+ positively selected. The chain joins TRBV7-2 to TRBJ2-5, with 12 bases matching TRBD2. The CDR3 sequence is CASSLSGLAGIETQYF. The CDR3 DNA follows: TGTGCCAGCAGCTTATCCGGACTAGCGGGAATAGAGACCCAGTACTTC.